The rows below give T cell receptor beta chains drawn from one sample of a study of a mutant IDH1 vaccine in newly diagnosed glioma. Some clones are missing from TCRdb's copy, which holds only in-frame ones; the method was immunoSEQ multiplex PCR. The sample lists 50,000 to 75,000 clones; around 84% were seen once. Their recognized antigens are unknown. The material was PBMCs, obtained from a glioma patient whose treatment included an IDH1 peptide vaccine. The source is a woman in her forties or fifties with glioma. The CDR3 runs from the conserved cysteine through the conserved F or W. A D gene is named only where the DNA matches it firmly. Size is stated for part of the rows, as once, few or many counts, or as a class when the clone is expanded.

j_gene: TRBJ1-2
v_gene: TRBV9
abundance: -
d_gene: TRBD1
CDR3aa: CASSTWTGSYGYTF
CDR3nt: TGTGCCAGCAGCACCTGGACAGGGAGCTATGGCTACACCTTC

j_gene: TRBJ1-2
v_gene: TRBV27
abundance: -
d_gene: -
CDR3aa: CASSSSDSYGYTF
CDR3nt: TGTGCCAGCAGTTCCTCGGACAGTTATGGCTACACCTTC

j_gene: TRBJ2-7
v_gene: TRBV7-2
abundance: -
d_gene: -
CDR3aa: CASSLEPENYEQYF
CDR3nt: TGTGCCAGCAGCTTAGAACCGGAAAACTACGAGCAGTACTTC

j_gene: TRBJ1-1
v_gene: TRBV18
abundance: -
d_gene: -
CDR3aa: CASSLGVGNTEAFF
CDR3nt: TGTGCCAGCTCCCTGGGGGTCGGGAACACTGAAGCTTTCTTT

j_gene: TRBJ2-3
v_gene: TRBV7-8
abundance: -
d_gene: TRBD2
CDR3aa: CASSRTSGGADTQYF
CDR3nt: TGTGCCAGCAGCCGGACTAGCGGGGGAGCAGATACGCAGTATTTT

j_gene: TRBJ1-2
v_gene: TRBV11-3
abundance: -
d_gene: -
CDR3aa: CASSHTVLGGYTF
CDR3nt: TGTGCCAGCAGCCATACAGTTCTCGGTGGCTACACCTTC

j_gene: TRBJ1-4
v_gene: TRBV7-6
abundance: -
d_gene: -
CDR3aa: CASSLAGEFEKLFF
CDR3nt: TGTGCCAGCAGTCTCGCGGGGGAGTTTGAAAAACTGTTTTTT

j_gene: TRBJ2-5
v_gene: TRBV5-1
abundance: -
d_gene: -
CDR3aa: CASSLAAGDQETQYF
CDR3nt: TGCGCCAGCAGCTTGGCGGCAGGGGACCAAGAGACCCAGTACTTC

j_gene: TRBJ2-3
v_gene: TRBV2
abundance: -
d_gene: -
CDR3aa: CASSEAGGHTQYF
CDR3nt: TGTGCCAGCAGTGAAGCGGGCGGACATACGCAGTATTTT

j_gene: TRBJ2-3
v_gene: TRBV2
abundance: -
d_gene: -
CDR3aa: CARGMSTDTQYF
CDR3nt: TGTGCCAGAGGAATGAGCACAGATACGCAGTATTTT

j_gene: TRBJ1-5
v_gene: TRBV18
abundance: -
d_gene: -
CDR3aa: CASSPGQNSNQPQHF
CDR3nt: TGTGCCAGCTCACCCGGACAGAATAGCAATCAGCCCCAGCATTTT

j_gene: TRBJ2-4
v_gene: TRBV7-9
abundance: -
d_gene: -
CDR3aa: CASSPGLLNIQYF
CDR3nt: TGTGCCAGCAGCCCGGGACTCTTGAACATTCAGTACTTC

j_gene: TRBJ2-7
v_gene: TRBV6-1
abundance: -
d_gene: -
CDR3aa: CASSEAAKYF
CDR3nt: TGTGCCAGCAGTGAGGCAGCTAAGTACTTC

j_gene: TRBJ2-7
v_gene: TRBV9
abundance: once
d_gene: -
CDR3aa: CASSKRPQGNAYEQYF
CDR3nt: TGTGCCAGCAGTAAACGGCCCCAGGGGAATGCCTACGAGCAGTACTTC

j_gene: TRBJ1-5
v_gene: TRBV6-6
abundance: -
d_gene: -
CDR3aa: CASSYRDWDQPQHF
CDR3nt: TGTGCCAGCAGTTACCGGGACTGGGATCAGCCCCAGCATTTT

j_gene: TRBJ1-2
v_gene: TRBV27
abundance: -
d_gene: TRBD1
CDR3aa: CASRPRTGGYYSYGYTF
CDR3nt: TGTGCCAGCAGACCTCGGACAGGGGGATATTATAGCTATGGCTACACCTTC

j_gene: TRBJ2-5
v_gene: TRBV5-1
abundance: -
d_gene: TRBD2
CDR3aa: CASSLAGSGGALETQYF
CDR3nt: TGCGCCAGCAGCTTGGCTGGTAGCGGGGGGGCCTTAGAGACCCAGTACTTC

j_gene: TRBJ2-2
v_gene: TRBV5-1
abundance: -
d_gene: -
CDR3aa: CASSLVPGHANTGELFF
CDR3nt: TGCGCCAGCAGCTTAGTTCCGGGACACGCGAACACCGGGGAGCTGTTTTTT

j_gene: TRBJ1-5
v_gene: TRBV27
abundance: -
d_gene: -
CDR3aa: CASSFRQSNQPQHF
CDR3nt: TGTGCCAGCAGTTTCCGACAATCCAATCAGCCCCAGCATTTT

j_gene: TRBJ1-5
v_gene: TRBV7-6
abundance: -
d_gene: -
CDR3aa: CASSLSRNQPQHF
CDR3nt: TGTGCCAGCAGCCTGAGCCGCAATCAGCCCCAGCATTTT

j_gene: TRBJ1-1
v_gene: TRBV7-8
abundance: -
d_gene: -
CDR3aa: CASSSKRNTEAFF
CDR3nt: TGTGCCAGCAGCTCCAAGCGCAACACTGAAGCTTTCTTT

j_gene: TRBJ1-2
v_gene: TRBV4-3
abundance: -
d_gene: TRBD1
CDR3aa: CASSQAPGGPYGYTF
CDR3nt: TGCGCCAGCAGCCAAGCCCCAGGGGGGCCATATGGCTACACCTTC

j_gene: TRBJ2-3
v_gene: TRBV10-1
abundance: -
d_gene: -
CDR3aa: CASSPGTDTQYF
CDR3nt: TGCGCCAGCAGCCCGGGAACAGATACGCAGTATTTT

j_gene: TRBJ1-2
v_gene: TRBV7-9
abundance: -
d_gene: TRBD1
CDR3aa: CASSLRDRGVYGYTF
CDR3nt: TGTGCCAGCAGCTTACGGGACAGGGGCGTCTATGGCTACACCTTC

j_gene: TRBJ1-1
v_gene: TRBV30
abundance: few
d_gene: -
CDR3aa: CAWSPGRVNTEAFF
CDR3nt: TGTGCCTGGAGCCCGGGGCGGGTGAACACTGAAGCTTTCTTT

j_gene: TRBJ2-3
v_gene: TRBV19
abundance: -
d_gene: -
CDR3aa: CASSRGGGLFTQYF
CDR3nt: TGTGCCAGTAGTAGGGGCGGGGGCCTTTTTACGCAGTATTTT

j_gene: TRBJ2-7
v_gene: TRBV7-2
abundance: -
d_gene: -
CDR3aa: CASSFIGFGEQYF
CDR3nt: TGTGCCAGCAGCTTTATTGGATTCGGCGAGCAGTACTTC

j_gene: TRBJ1-5
v_gene: TRBV7-9
abundance: -
d_gene: -
CDR3aa: CASSSSTPGDSAHF
CDR3nt: TGTGCCAGCAGCTCATCCACCCCGGGAGACAGCGCTCATTTT

j_gene: TRBJ1-5
v_gene: TRBV6-4
abundance: -
d_gene: -
CDR3aa: CASSDSIAQPRGPQHF
CDR3nt: TGTGCCAGCAGTGACTCGATTGCCCAACCGAGGGGGCCCCAGCATTTT

j_gene: TRBJ1-3
v_gene: TRBV5-6
abundance: few
d_gene: -
CDR3aa: CASSSRNTIYF
CDR3nt: TGTGCCAGCAGCTCCCGAAACACCATATATTTT

j_gene: TRBJ2-7
v_gene: TRBV2
abundance: -
d_gene: TRBD1
CDR3aa: CASREAGTGGGEQYF
CDR3nt: TGTGCCAGCAGGGAGGCCGGGACAGGGGGCGGCGAGCAGTACTTC

j_gene: TRBJ2-6
v_gene: TRBV18
abundance: -
d_gene: -
CDR3aa: CASSPGGARGANVLTF
CDR3nt: TGTGCCAGCTCACCAGGGGGCGCGCGAGGGGCCAACGTCCTGACTTTC

j_gene: TRBJ1-1
v_gene: TRBV7-9
abundance: -
d_gene: -
CDR3aa: CASSPSGRDTEAFF
CDR3nt: TGTGCCAGCAGCCCGTCTGGGAGGGACACTGAAGCTTTCTTT

j_gene: TRBJ2-7
v_gene: TRBV5-6
abundance: -
d_gene: TRBD1
CDR3aa: CASSLGTGISYEQYF
CDR3nt: TGTGCCAGCAGCTTGGGGACAGGGATCTCCTACGAGCAGTACTTC

j_gene: TRBJ2-2
v_gene: TRBV11-2
abundance: -
d_gene: -
CDR3aa: CASSPRTAREYNTGELFF
CDR3nt: TGTGCCAGCAGCCCCCGGACAGCCCGAGAATATAACACCGGGGAGCTGTTTTTT

j_gene: TRBJ2-7
v_gene: TRBV29-1
abundance: -
d_gene: -
CDR3aa: CSVAPAGTYAYEQYF
CDR3nt: TGCAGCGTTGCCCCAGCCGGGACTTACGCCTACGAGCAGTACTTC

j_gene: TRBJ1-1
v_gene: TRBV6-1
abundance: -
d_gene: -
CDR3aa: CASSVETGKGTEAFF
CDR3nt: TGTGCCAGCAGTGTAGAGACAGGTAAGGGGACTGAAGCTTTCTTT

j_gene: TRBJ2-6
v_gene: TRBV14
abundance: -
d_gene: -
CDR3aa: CASSQVVDSGANVLTF
CDR3nt: TGTGCCAGCAGCCAGGTGGTGGACTCTGGGGCCAACGTCCTGACTTTC

j_gene: TRBJ1-1
v_gene: TRBV27
abundance: -
d_gene: -
CDR3aa: CASSTENTEAFF
CDR3nt: TGTGCCAGCTCCACGGAGAACACTGAAGCTTTCTTT

j_gene: TRBJ2-3
v_gene: TRBV30
abundance: once
d_gene: TRBD2
CDR3aa: CAWSPRTRSLADTQYF
CDR3nt: TGTGCCTGGAGTCCACGGACTAGGAGTCTCGCAGATACGCAGTATTTT

j_gene: TRBJ1-5
v_gene: TRBV28
abundance: -
d_gene: -
CDR3aa: CASSLQNQPQHF
CDR3nt: TGTGCCAGCAGTTTACAAAATCAGCCCCAGCATTTT

j_gene: TRBJ1-2
v_gene: TRBV19
abundance: once
d_gene: -
CDR3aa: CASSIGYSTNYGYTF
CDR3nt: TGTGCCAGTAGTATAGGGTACAGTACTAACTATGGCTACACCTTC

j_gene: TRBJ1-6
v_gene: TRBV6-1
abundance: -
d_gene: -
CDR3aa: CASSEDVARKGSPLHF
CDR3nt: TGTGCCAGCAGTGAAGATGTTGCCAGGAAAGGTTCACCCCTCCACTTT

j_gene: TRBJ2-7
v_gene: TRBV18
abundance: -
d_gene: TRBD1
CDR3aa: CASSQGQGAYEQYF
CDR3nt: TGTGCCAGCTCACAGGGACAGGGGGCCTACGAGCAGTACTTC